Below, 19 T cell receptor beta chains from the same sample are listed, as sequenced in a study of T cells in Graves' hyperthyroidism and ophthalmopathy (dated by TCRdb to the late 2010s). Library construction relied on multiplex PCR. The instrument given in TCRdb is Illumina HiSeq 2000. The TCR beta CDR3 regions were amplified from RNA transcripts. A first-round RT-PCR of the TCR CDR3 used the HTBI primer set with the Qiagen OneStep RT-PCR kit. TCRdb passed the public sequencing reads through fastp at Q25 and MiXCR, retaining productive beta sequences. Each CDR3 protein appears once, grouped with its most common genes and DNA. This sample lists roughly 350,000 distinct CDR3 sequences; 14% were detected once. The ten largest account for 20% to 25% of the sample. The sample was blood. These receptors were collected from a woman in her twenties or thirties with Graves' hyperthyroidism.

This clonotype was recorded many times. The chain couples TRBV20-1 to TRBJ2-6, with no clear D. Germline-derived CDR1 and CDR2 are DFQATT and SNEGSKA (reference sequence). Trimming shortened V by 4 bases and J by 2 bases, and 3 bases separated the two germline ends. The CDR3 is made up of 12 amino acids. CDR3: CSANTGANVLTF. The CDR3, as DNA: TGCAGTGCTAACACTGGGGCCAACGTCCTGACTTTC.

The chain has TRBV10-3 and TRBJ2-2; D ambiguous. CDR3 length: 15 residues. V was trimmed by 4 bases and J by 3 bases, leaving 12 bases between them. CDR1 is ENHRY and CDR2 is SYGVKD in the germline V gene. The CDR3 coding sequence is TGTGCCATCAGTGGTCAAGCAGACGACACCGGGGAGCTGTTTTTT. Amino acids: CAISGQADDTGELFF.

V is TRBV6-1 and J is TRBJ1-4; 10 nucleotides line up with TRBD1. The germline V gene has CDR1 MNHNS and CDR2 SASEGT. J was trimmed by 8 bases and V by 6 bases; bases with no gene match: 15. This CDR3 spans 17 amino acids. The CDR3, as DNA: TGTGCCAGCAGGGAGGGACAGGGGACTAAAAGGGCGGAAAAACTGTTTTTT. Its protein is CASREGQGTKRAEKLFF.

The chain links TRBV27 to TRBJ1-5, with D unresolved. The CDR3 loop spans 15 amino acids. With 6 bases removed from V and 1 base from J, the gap between germline ends came to 13 bases. Germline loops: CDR1 MNHEY, CDR2 SMNVEV (reference sequence). The CDR3 is CASRPKSASNQPQHF. The CDR3 coding sequence is TGTGCCAGCAGGCCCAAATCTGCGAGCAATCAGCCCCAGCATTTT.

The rearrangement joins TRBV20-1 to TRBJ1-1; the match to TRBD1 covers 11 bases. CDR1 and CDR2 from the germline V gene are DFQATT and SNEGSKA (reference sequence). CDR3 length equals 21 residues. The junction had 20 bases not matched to a gene; V was cut back by 2 bases and J by 0 bases. CDR3 nucleotides: TGCAGTGCTAGATCCTTCCTCGCTCCGGGACAGGGGGTCGGGGTGAACACTGAAGCTTTCTTT. Translation: CSARSFLAPGQGVGVNTEAFF.

This rearrangement joins TRBV12-3 or TRBV12-4 to TRBJ1-4; D uncertain. V was clipped by 5 bases and J by 3 bases, with 10 bases between them. The CDR3 is 14 amino acids. CDR3 sequence: CASSLSRSNEKLFF. The CDR3 coding sequence is TGTGCCAGCAGTCTCTCAAGGTCTAATGAAAAACTGTTTTTT.

In its sample, this clonotype was seen a few times. The gene calls are TRBV5-4 and TRBJ2-3, with a tentative D call TRBD2 (6 bases). In germline, CDR1 is SGHNT, CDR2 YYREEE (reference sequence). The CDR3 is made up of 15 amino acids. With 2 bases removed from V and 0 bases from J, the gap between germline ends came to 10 bases. CDR3 DNA: TGTGCCAGCAGCTTCGGGGCGGGAAGCACAGATACGCAGTATTTT. It yields the protein CASSFGAGSTDTQYF.

This clonotype was picked up many times. The chain combines TRBV30 with TRBJ2-7; D may be TRBD2 (5 bases). This CDR3 region has 11 residues. V lost 4 bases to trimming and J lost 6 bases, with 10 bases between them. The germline CDR1 and CDR2 sequences are GTSNPN and SVGIG (reference sequence). DNA of the CDR3: TGTGCCTGGAAAGTAGGGAGCGAGCAGTACTTC. Its translation is CAWKVGSEQYF.

This clonotype was recorded many times. The chain has TRBV20-1 and TRBJ2-6; a weak D match, TRBD1 (6 bases). The CDR3 consists of 14 residues. Trimming shortened V by 5 bases and J by 2 bases, and 10 bases separated the two germline ends. Germline CDR1 DFQATT, CDR2 SNEGSKA (reference sequence). The CDR3 region is CSAHRDPGANVLTF. Written as DNA, the CDR3 is TGCAGTGCTCACAGGGATCCTGGGGCCAACGTCCTGACTTTC.

Only a few counts were recorded for this clonotype. The V call is TRBV7-2, the J call TRBJ1-2; a weak D match, TRBD1 (5 bases). With 3 bases removed from V and 2 bases from J, the gap between germline ends came to 7 bases. The CDR3 totals 13 residues. Germline CDR1 reads SGHTA; CDR2 reads FQGNSA. CDR3 loop: CASSFDSNYGYTF. DNA for the CDR3: TGTGCCAGCAGCTTTGACAGCAACTATGGCTACACCTTC.

There are many counts of this clonotype. This chain joins TRBV2 and TRBJ2-1; D may be TRBD2 (6 bases). Germline V CDR1 and CDR2: SNHLY, FYNNEI. The CDR3 is made up of 16 amino acids. Trimming took off 2 bases at V and 0 bases at J, with 11 bases between the two ends. The CDR3 DNA follows: TGTGCCAGCAGTGAAAGAGGGCGGGGCTCCTACAATGAGCAGTTCTTC. It is translated as CASSERGRGSYNEQFF.

The sample holds many counts of this clonotype. The chain combines TRBV10-3 with TRBJ2-4; D remains unclear. Germline CDR1 ENHRY, CDR2 SYGVKD. V was clipped by 2 bases and J by 6 bases, with 11 bases between them. CDR3 size: 14 residues. The CDR3 loop reads CAISETLVPNIQYF. For the CDR3, the DNA is TGTGCCATCAGTGAGACGCTAGTGCCAAACATTCAGTACTTC.

This clonotype was picked up a small number of times. The CDR3 DNA sequence: TGCAGTGCCATCCCGCCGGGACAAGTCAATGAGCAGTTCTTC. Protein sequence: CSAIPPGQVNEQFF. The V call is TRBV20-1, the J call TRBJ2-1; tentative D call: TRBD1 (6 bases). V shed 6 bases and J shed 6 bases, with 18 bases lying between them. This CDR3 comprises 14 residues. Per the germline V gene, CDR1 is DFQATT and CDR2 is SNEGSKA (reference sequence).

This clonotype showed up just a few times. V is TRBV7-3 and J is TRBJ2-2; D possibly corresponds to TRBD1 (6 bases). The CDR3 extends over 15 amino acids. Germline values: CDR1 SGHTA, CDR2 FQGTGA. Trimming shortened V by 0 bases and J by 5 bases, and 10 bases separated the two germline ends. The CDR3 reads CASSLTATGTGELFF. CDR3 in DNA: TGTGCCAGCAGCTTAACGGCCACAGGGACCGGGGAGCTGTTTTTT. Looking up the rest from reference TRBV7-3 and TRBJ2-2 gives the full variable domain: GAGVSQTPSNKVTEKGKYVELRCDPISGHTALYWYRQSLGQGPEFLIYFQGTGAADDSGLPNDRFFAVRPEGSVSTLKIQRTERGDSAVYLCASSLTATGTGELFFGEGSRLTVL.

This clonotype was found many times. The V and J genes are TRBV28 and TRBJ2-5; possible D gene TRBD1, 6 bases. V shed 5 bases and J shed 5 bases, with 24 bases lying between them. CDR1 MDHEN and CDR2 SYDVKM come from the germline V gene. There are 17 residues in the CDR3. As DNA, the CDR3 is TGTGCCAGCAGTATCGACTATCCTCCTGGGGGCATGGAGACCCAGTACTTC. It codes for CASSIDYPPGGMETQYF.

This clonotype has only a few counts. The chain has TRBV6-6 and TRBJ2-1; 10 bases match TRBD1. Germline V gives CDR1 MNHNY, CDR2 SVGAGI (reference sequence). V lost 2 bases to trimming and J lost 2 bases; unmatched junction nucleotides: 3. The CDR3 loop spans 16 amino acids. CDR3 nucleotides: TGTGCCAGCAGTTACACTGGACAGGGGGCCTACAATGAGCAGTTCTTC. It codes for CASSYTGQGAYNEQFF.

This clonotype was detected many times. The chain couples TRBV28 to TRBJ2-3; 8 nucleotides match TRBD2. Per germline, CDR1 MDHEN and CDR2 SYDVKM. The CDR3 totals 17 residues. V dropped 10 bases and J dropped 1; count of bases not matched to a gene: 16. CDR3 amino acids: CATLGIRREVGTDTQYF. The CDR3, as DNA: TGTGCCACCCTTGGTATTAGGCGGGAGGTAGGCACAGATACGCAGTATTTT.

In its sample, this clonotype was seen many times. This chain joins TRBV7-9 and TRBJ2-2; no definite D call. V shed 0 bases and J shed 6 bases, with 17 bases lying between them. This CDR3 has 17 amino acids. The V gene's germline CDR1 is SEHNR and CDR2 FQNEAQ (reference sequence). The CDR3 nucleotides are TGTGCCAGCAGCTTAGCTGTACCGGCTATTGGTCCCGGGGAGCTGTTTTTT. It is translated as CASSLAVPAIGPGELFF.

This clonotype was seen ten or more times. The V call is TRBV20-1, the J call TRBJ2-3; 10 positions agree with TRBD2. With V trimmed by 3 bases and J by 2 bases, 5 bases remained unmatched. Germline V gene data show CDR1 as DFQATT and CDR2 as SNEGSKA (reference sequence). The CDR3 sequence is 15 residues long. Here the CDR3 DNA reads TGCAGTGCTAGCCCACTAGCGGGATACACAGATACGCAGTATTTT. Its translation: CSASPLAGYTDTQYF.